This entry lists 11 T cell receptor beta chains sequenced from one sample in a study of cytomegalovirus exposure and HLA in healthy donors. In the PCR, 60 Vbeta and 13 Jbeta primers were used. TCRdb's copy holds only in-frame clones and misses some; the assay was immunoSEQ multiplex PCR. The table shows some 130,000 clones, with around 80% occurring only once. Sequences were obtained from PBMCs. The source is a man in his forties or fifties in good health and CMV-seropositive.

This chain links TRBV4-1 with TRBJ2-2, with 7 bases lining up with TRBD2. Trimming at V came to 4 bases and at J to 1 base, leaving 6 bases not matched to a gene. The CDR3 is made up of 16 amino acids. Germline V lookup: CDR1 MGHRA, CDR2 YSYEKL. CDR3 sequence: CASSLVGRVNTGELFF. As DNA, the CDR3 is TGCGCCAGCAGCCTGGTGGGGAGGGTGAACACCGGGGAGCTGTTTTTT.

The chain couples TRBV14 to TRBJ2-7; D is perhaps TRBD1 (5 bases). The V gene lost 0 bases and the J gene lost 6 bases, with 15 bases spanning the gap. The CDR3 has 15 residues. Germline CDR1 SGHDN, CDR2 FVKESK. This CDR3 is CASSQDTGPFSEQYF. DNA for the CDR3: TGTGCCAGCAGCCAAGATACAGGCCCCTTTTCCGAGCAGTACTTC.

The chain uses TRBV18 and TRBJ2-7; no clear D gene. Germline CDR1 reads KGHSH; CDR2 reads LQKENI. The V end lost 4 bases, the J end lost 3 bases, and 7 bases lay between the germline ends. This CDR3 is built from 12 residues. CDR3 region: CASSLLSYEQYF. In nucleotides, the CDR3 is TGTGCCAGCTCACTCCTAAGCTACGAGCAGTACTTC.

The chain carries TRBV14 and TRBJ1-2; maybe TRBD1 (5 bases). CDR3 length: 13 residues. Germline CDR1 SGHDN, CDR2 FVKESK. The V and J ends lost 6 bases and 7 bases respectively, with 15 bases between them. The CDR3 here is CASREGAQSGYTF. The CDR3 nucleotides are TGTGCCAGCAGGGAAGGGGCGCAGAGTGGCTACACCTTC.

CDR3 nucleotides: TGTGCCACCGTGCCGGGACTAGGGGTAGATACGCAGTATTTT. It is translated as CATVPGLGVDTQYF. The chain carries TRBV11-2 and TRBJ2-3; 8 bases agree with TRBD2. Germline loops: CDR1 SGHAT, CDR2 FQNNGV. The CDR3 runs to 14 residues. V lost 10 bases, J lost 5 bases, and 11 bases stayed unmatched.

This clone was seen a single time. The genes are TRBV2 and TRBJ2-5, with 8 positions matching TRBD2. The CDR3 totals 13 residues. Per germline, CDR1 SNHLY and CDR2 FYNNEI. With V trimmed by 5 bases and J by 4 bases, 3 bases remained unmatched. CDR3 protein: CASSPGLAETQYF. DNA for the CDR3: TGTGCCAGCAGTCCTGGACTAGCAGAGACCCAGTACTTC.

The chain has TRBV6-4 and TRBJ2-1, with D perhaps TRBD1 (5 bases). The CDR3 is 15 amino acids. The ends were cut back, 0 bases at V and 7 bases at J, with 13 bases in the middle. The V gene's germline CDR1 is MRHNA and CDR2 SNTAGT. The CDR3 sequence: CASSDSGRNRNEQFF. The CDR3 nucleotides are TGTGCCAGCAGTGACTCAGGACGTAACAGGAATGAGCAGTTCTTC.

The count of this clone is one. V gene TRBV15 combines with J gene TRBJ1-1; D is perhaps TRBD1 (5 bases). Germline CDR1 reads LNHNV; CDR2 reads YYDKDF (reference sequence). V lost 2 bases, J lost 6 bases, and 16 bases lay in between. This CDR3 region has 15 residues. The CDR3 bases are TGTGCCACCAGCAGACCGCCGGGACTTGGAGCTGAAGCTTTCTTT. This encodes CATSRPPGLGAEAFF.

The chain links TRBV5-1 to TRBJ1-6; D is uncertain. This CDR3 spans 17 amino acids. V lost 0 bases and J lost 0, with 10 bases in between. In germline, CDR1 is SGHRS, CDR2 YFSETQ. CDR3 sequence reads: CASSLVEGSSYNSPLHF. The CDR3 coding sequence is TGCGCCAGCAGCTTGGTCGAGGGTAGCTCCTATAATTCACCCCTCCACTTT.

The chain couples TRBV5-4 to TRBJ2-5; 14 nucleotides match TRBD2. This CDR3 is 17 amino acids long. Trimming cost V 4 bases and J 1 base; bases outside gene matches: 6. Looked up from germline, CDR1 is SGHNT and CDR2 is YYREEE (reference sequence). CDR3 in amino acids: CASSQGGLAGAQETQYF. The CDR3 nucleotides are TGTGCCAGCAGCCAAGGGGGACTAGCGGGAGCCCAAGAGACCCAGTACTTC.

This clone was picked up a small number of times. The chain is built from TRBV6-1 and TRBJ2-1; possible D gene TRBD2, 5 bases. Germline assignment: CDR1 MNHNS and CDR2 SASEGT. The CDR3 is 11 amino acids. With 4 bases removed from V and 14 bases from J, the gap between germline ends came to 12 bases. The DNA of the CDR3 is TGTGCCAGCAGTGGGGGAGCAGCGGAGTTCTTC. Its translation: CASSGGAAEFF.